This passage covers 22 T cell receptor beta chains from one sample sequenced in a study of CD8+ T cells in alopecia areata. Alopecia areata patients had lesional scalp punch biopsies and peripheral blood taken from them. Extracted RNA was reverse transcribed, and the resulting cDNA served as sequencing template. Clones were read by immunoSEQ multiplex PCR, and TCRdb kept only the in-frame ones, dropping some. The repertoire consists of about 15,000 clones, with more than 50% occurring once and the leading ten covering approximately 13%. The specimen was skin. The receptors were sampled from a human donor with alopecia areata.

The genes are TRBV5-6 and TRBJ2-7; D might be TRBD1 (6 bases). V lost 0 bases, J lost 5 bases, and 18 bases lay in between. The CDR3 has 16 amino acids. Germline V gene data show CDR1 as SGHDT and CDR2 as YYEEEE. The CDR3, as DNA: TGTGCCAGCAGCTTGGTATCGGGCAGGGGCTACGACGAGCAGTACTTC. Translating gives CASSLVSGRGYDEQYF.

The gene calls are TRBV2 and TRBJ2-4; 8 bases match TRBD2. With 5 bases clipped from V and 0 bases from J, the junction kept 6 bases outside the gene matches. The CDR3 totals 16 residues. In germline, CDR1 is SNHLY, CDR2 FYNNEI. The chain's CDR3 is CASSPTSGSAKNIQYF. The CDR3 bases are TGTGCCAGCAGTCCCACTAGCGGCTCAGCCAAAAACATTCAGTACTTC.

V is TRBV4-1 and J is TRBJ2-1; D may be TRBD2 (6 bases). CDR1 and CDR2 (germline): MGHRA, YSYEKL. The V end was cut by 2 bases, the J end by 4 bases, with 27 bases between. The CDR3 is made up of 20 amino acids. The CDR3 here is CASSQPCTPVAAQMYNEQFF. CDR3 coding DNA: TGCGCCAGCAGCCAACCCTGCACCCCCGTAGCGGCCCAGATGTACAATGAGCAGTTCTTC.

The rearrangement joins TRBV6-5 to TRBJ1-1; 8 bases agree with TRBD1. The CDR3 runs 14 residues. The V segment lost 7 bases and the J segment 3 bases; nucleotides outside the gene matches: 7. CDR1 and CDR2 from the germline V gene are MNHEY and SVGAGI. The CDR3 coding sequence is TGTGCCAGCACCGCCGACAGGGGAGACACTGAAGCTTTCTTT. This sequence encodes CASTADRGDTEAFF.

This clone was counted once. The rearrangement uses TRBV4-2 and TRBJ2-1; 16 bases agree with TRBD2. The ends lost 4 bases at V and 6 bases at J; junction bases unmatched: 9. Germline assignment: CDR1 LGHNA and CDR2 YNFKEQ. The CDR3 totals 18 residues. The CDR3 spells CASSPARGTSGRANEQFF. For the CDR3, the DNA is TGTGCCAGCAGCCCAGCAAGGGGGACTAGCGGGAGGGCCAATGAGCAGTTCTTC.

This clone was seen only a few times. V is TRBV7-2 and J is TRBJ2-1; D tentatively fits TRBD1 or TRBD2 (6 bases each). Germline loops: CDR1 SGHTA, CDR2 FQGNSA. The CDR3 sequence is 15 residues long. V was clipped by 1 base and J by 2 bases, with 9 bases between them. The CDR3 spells CASSLDGGAYNEQFF. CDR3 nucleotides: TGTGCCAGCAGCTTAGACGGGGGCGCCTACAATGAGCAGTTCTTC. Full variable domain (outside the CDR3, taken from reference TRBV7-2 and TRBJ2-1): GAGVSQSPSNKVTEKGKDVELRCDPISGHTALYWYRQSLGQGLEFLIYFQGNSAPDKSGLPSDRFSAERTGGSVSTLTIQRTQQEDSAVYLCASSLDGGAYNEQFFGPGTRLTVL.

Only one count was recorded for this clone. CDR3 DNA sequence: TGTGCCAGCAGTCCTATTTGGGGACGGCTCTATGGCTACACCTTC. Amino acids: CASSPIWGRLYGYTF. The chain employs TRBV28 and TRBJ1-2; weak D call: TRBD1 (5 bases). V was trimmed by 5 bases and J by 4 bases, leaving 17 bases between them. This CDR3 is built from 15 residues. Germline CDR1 and CDR2: MDHEN and SYDVKM.

The CDR3 region has the DNA TGTGCCAGCAGCTTGGCCCTTCACTACTACGACAGGGTGAGGTACGAGCAGTACTTC. Translated: CASSLALHYYDRVRYEQYF. V gene TRBV5-4 combines with J gene TRBJ2-5; 7 bases agree with TRBD1. Gene TRBJ2-7 matches the end of the DNA better, so the J call may be wrong. The CDR3 consists of 19 residues. CDR1 SGHNT and CDR2 YYREEE come from the germline V gene (reference sequence).

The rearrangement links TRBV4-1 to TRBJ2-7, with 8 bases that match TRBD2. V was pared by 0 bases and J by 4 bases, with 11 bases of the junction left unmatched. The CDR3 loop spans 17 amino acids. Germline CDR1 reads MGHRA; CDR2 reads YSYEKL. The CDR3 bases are TGCGCCAGCAGCCAAGATCACGGACTAGCCCAAAGGTACGAGCAGTACTTC. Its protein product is CASSQDHGLAQRYEQYF.

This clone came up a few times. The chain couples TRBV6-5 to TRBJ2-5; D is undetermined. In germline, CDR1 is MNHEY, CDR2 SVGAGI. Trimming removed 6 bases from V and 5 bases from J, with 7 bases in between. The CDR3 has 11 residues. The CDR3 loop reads CASRERETQYF. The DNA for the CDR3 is TGTGCCAGCAGAGAAAGGGAGACCCAGTACTTC.

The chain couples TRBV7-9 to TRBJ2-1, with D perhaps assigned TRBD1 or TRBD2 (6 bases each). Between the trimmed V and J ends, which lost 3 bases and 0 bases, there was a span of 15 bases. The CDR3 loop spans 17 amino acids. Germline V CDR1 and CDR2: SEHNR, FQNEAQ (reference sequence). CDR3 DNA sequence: TGTGCCAGCAGCTTCGGGGGCGGTGCAAACTCCTACAATGAGCAGTTCTTC. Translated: CASSFGGGANSYNEQFF.

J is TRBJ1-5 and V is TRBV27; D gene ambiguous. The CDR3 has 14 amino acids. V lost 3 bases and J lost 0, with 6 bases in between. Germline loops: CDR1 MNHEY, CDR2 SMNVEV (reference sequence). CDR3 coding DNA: TGTGCCAGCAGTTTCCGATATAGCAATCAGCCCCAGCATTTT. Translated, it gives CASSFRYSNQPQHF.

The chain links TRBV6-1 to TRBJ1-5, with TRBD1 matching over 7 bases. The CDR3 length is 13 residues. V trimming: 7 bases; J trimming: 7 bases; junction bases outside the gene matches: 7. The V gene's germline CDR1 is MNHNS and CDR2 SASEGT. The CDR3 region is CASNKDREQPQHF. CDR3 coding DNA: TGTGCCAGCAACAAAGACAGGGAACAGCCCCAGCATTTT.

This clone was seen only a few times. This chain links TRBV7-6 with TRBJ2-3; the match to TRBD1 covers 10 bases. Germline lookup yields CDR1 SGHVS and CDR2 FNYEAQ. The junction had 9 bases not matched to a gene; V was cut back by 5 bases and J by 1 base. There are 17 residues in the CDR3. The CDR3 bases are TGTGCCAGCAGCCCTTCCTCCGGGACAGGGGGCACAGATACGCAGTATTTT. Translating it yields CASSPSSGTGGTDTQYF. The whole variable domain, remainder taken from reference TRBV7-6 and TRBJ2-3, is GAGVSQSPRYKVTKRGQDVALRCDPISGHVSLYWYRQALGQGPEFLTYFNYEAQQDKSGLPNDRFSAERPEGSISTLTIQRTEQRDSAMYRCASSPSSGTGGTDTQYFGPGTRLTVL.

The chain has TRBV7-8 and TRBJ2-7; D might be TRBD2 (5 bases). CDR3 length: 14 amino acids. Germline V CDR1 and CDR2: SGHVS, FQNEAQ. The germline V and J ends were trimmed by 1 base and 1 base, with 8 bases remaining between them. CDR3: CASSLVQRSYEQYF. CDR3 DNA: TGTGCCAGCAGCTTAGTGCAGCGGTCCTACGAGCAGTACTTC.

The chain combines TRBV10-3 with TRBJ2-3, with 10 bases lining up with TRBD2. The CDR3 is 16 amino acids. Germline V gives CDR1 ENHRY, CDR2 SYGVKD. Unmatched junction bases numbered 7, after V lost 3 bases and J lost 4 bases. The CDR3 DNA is TGTGCCATCAGTGACCTAGCGGGAGATCGGCCAGATACGCAGTATTTT. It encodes CAISDLAGDRPDTQYF.

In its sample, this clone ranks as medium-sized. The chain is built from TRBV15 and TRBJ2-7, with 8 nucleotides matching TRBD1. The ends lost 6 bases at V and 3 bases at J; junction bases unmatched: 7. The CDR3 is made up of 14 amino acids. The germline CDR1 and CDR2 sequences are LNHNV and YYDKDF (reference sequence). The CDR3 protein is CATSKRTGNYEQYF. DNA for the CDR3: TGTGCCACCAGTAAGAGGACAGGGAACTACGAGCAGTACTTC.

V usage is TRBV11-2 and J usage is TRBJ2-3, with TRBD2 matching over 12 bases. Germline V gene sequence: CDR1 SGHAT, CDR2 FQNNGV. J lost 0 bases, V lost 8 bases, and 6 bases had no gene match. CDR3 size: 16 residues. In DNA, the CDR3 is TGTGCCAGCCAGGGGACTAGCGGGTACAGCACAGATACGCAGTATTTT. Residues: CASQGTSGYSTDTQYF.

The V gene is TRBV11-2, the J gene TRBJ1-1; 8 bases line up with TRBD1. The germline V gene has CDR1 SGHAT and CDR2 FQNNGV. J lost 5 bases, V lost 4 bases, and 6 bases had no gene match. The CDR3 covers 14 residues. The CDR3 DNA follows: TGTGCCAGCAGCTCCCGGACAGGGAGGACTGAAGCTTTCTTT. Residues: CASSSRTGRTEAFF. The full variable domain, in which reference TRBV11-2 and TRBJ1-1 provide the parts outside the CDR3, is EAGVAQSPRYKIIEKRQSVAFWCNPISGHATLYWYQQILGQGPKLLIQFQNNGVVDDSQLPKDRFSAERLKGVDSTLKIQPAKLEDSAVYLCASSSRTGRTEAFFGQGTRLTVV.

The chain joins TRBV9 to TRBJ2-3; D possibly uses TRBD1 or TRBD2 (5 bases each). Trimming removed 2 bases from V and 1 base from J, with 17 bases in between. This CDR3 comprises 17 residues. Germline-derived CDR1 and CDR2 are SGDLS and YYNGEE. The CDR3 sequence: CASSVLGRGGRTDTQYF. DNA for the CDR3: TGTGCCAGCAGCGTTTTGGGTCGGGGCGGTCGCACAGATACGCAGTATTTT.

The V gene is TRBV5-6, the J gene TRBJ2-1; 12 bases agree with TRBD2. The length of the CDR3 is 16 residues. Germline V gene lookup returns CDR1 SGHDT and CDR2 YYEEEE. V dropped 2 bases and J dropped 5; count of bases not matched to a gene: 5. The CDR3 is CASSFRTSGTNNEQFF. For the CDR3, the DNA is TGTGCCAGCAGCTTTAGGACTAGCGGGACCAACAATGAGCAGTTCTTC.

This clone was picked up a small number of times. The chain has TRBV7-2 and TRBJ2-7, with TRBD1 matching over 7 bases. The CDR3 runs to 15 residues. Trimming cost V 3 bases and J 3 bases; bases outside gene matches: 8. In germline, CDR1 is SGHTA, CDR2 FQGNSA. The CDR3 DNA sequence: TGTGCCAGCAGCTTCAGGGACAGCAGTATCTACGAGCAGTACTTC. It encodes CASSFRDSSIYEQYF. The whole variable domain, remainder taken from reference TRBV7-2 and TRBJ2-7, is GAGVSQSPSNKVTEKGKDVELRCDPISGHTALYWYRQSLGQGLEFLIYFQGNSAPDKSGLPSDRFSAERTGGSVSTLTIQRTQQEDSAVYLCASSFRDSSIYEQYFGPGTRLTVT.